The 30 T cell receptor beta chains given below trace back to one sample, sequenced in a study of shared clonotypes between healthy human individuals. The table came from immunoSEQ multiplex PCR; TCRdb's copy has only in-frame clones and leaves some out. The data contain approximately 940,000 clones, 70% to 85% of them seen just once; the ten biggest clones take up nearly 1.5%. Input material: memory CD4+ T cells sorted from blood. Subset of the sample: CD45RA-negative fraction. These TCRs come from a man younger than 30 in good health.

The rearrangement joins TRBV9 to TRBJ1-1, with D possibly being TRBD1 (5 bases). Per germline, CDR1 SGDLS and CDR2 YYNGEE. The V end was cut by 3 bases, the J end by 5 bases, with 17 bases between. The CDR3 runs to 15 residues. CDR3 amino acids: CASSETDTPGTEAFF. The CDR3 coding sequence is TGTGCCAGCAGCGAAACGGACACTCCCGGGACTGAAGCTTTCTTT.

The chain combines TRBV5-4 with TRBJ2-1, with 11 positions matching TRBD2. The CDR3 has 17 amino acids. The trim removed 1 base at V and 0 bases at J, leaving 3 bases unmatched. CDR1 and CDR2 from the germline V gene are SGHNT and YYREEE (reference sequence). Written as DNA, the CDR3 is TGTGCCAGCAGCTTGATCGGGACTAGCGGCTCCTACAATGAGCAGTTCTTC. It encodes CASSLIGTSGSYNEQFF.

This clone was seen only once. V and J are TRBV27 and TRBJ1-5; possibly TRBD1 for D (5 bases). Trimming took 3 bases from V and 0 from J, leaving 9 bases between them. This CDR3 is built from 15 residues. The germline V gene encodes CDR1 MNHEY and CDR2 SMNVEV (reference sequence). CDR3 in DNA: TGTGCCAGCAGTTTGCTGGGGGATAGCAATCAGCCCCAGCATTTT. Amino acids: CASSLLGDSNQPQHF.

The J gene is TRBJ2-2, the V gene TRBV6-5; D gene ambiguous. Trimming took 6 bases from V and 0 from J, leaving 11 bases between them. The germline V gene has CDR1 MNHEY and CDR2 SVGAGI. The CDR3 has 15 amino acids. The CDR3 loop reads CASRPTASNTGELFF. CDR3 DNA sequence: TGTGCCAGCAGGCCCACAGCCTCGAACACCGGGGAGCTGTTTTTT.

The chain joins TRBV19 to TRBJ1-5; TRBD1 aligns across 10 bases. V shed 4 bases and J 6 bases; nucleotides not matched to a gene: 3. CDR3 length equals 14 residues. The germline CDR1 and CDR2 sequences are LNHDA and SQIVND (reference sequence). CDR3 sequence: CASSRDRGLQPQHF. As DNA, the CDR3 is TGTGCCAGTAGTAGGGACAGGGGACTTCAGCCCCAGCATTTT.

As concerns this clone: This CDR3 is also generated by other DNA sequences in the sample. The chain carries TRBV27 and TRBJ2-1, with 8 bases matching TRBD2. The V gene end was trimmed by 2 bases and the J gene end by 2 bases; junction bases not matched to a gene: 2. The CDR3 covers 15 residues. Germline CDR1 MNHEY, CDR2 SMNVEV (reference sequence). DNA for the CDR3: TGTGCCAGCAGTTTAGCGGGGGGAACCTACAATGAGCAGTTCTTC. Translated, it gives CASSLAGGTYNEQFF.

The rearrangement links TRBV28 to TRBJ1-3; the D gene is possibly TRBD1 (5 bases). Per germline, CDR1 MDHEN and CDR2 SYDVKM. The CDR3 totals 16 residues. Trimming took 6 bases from V and 9 from J, leaving 24 bases between them. CDR3: CASSGPKPGRPGTIYF. In DNA, the CDR3 is TGTGCCAGCAGCGGACCCAAGCCGGGACGCCCCGGCACCATATATTTT.

This clone appeared many times. The rearrangement uses TRBV30 and TRBJ1-4; TRBD1 might be the D (5 bases). Per germline, CDR1 GTSNPN and CDR2 SVGIG (reference sequence). The CDR3 contains 14 residues. The V end lost 3 bases, the J end lost 3 bases, and 11 bases lay between the germline ends. DNA of the CDR3: TGTGCCTGGAGCACCAGGGTTTCTAATGAAAAACTGTTTTTT. It is translated as CAWSTRVSNEKLFF. Supplemented by reference TRBV30 and TRBJ1-4, the full variable domain reads SQTIHQWPATLVQPVGSPLSLECTVEGTSNPNLYWYRQAAGRGLQLLFYSVGIGQISSEVPQNLSASRPQDRQFILSSKKLLLSDSGFYLCAWSTRVSNEKLFFGSGTQLSVL.

This sequence joins TRBV5-1 and TRBJ1-6, with 11 bases lining up with TRBD1. V lost 4 bases, J lost 8 bases, and 5 bases stayed unmatched. Germline V gene lookup returns CDR1 SGHRS and CDR2 YFSETQ. The CDR3 spans 15 residues. CDR3 DNA sequence: TGCGCCAGCAGCATTACGGGACAGGGGGATTCACCCCTCCACTTT. Translating it yields CASSITGQGDSPLHF.

The rearrangement joins TRBV6-6 to TRBJ1-1; D is possibly TRBD1 (5 bases). Germline V gene sequence: CDR1 MNHNY, CDR2 SVGAGI (reference sequence). With 5 bases removed from V and 6 bases from J, the gap between germline ends came to 7 bases. The CDR3 covers 11 residues. The CDR3 region is CASSLRAEAFF. The CDR3 DNA is TGTGCCAGCAGTCTCAGGGCTGAAGCTTTCTTT.

The gene calls are TRBV7-2 and TRBJ1-1, with no clear D. Trimming pared 5 bases from V and 0 bases from J, leaving 7 bases between. CDR1 and CDR2 (germline): SGHTA, FQGNSA. This CDR3 has 13 residues. The CDR3 protein is CASSPFLNTEAFF. The CDR3 nucleotides read TGTGCCAGCAGCCCTTTTTTGAACACTGAAGCTTTCTTT.

The chain links TRBV6-6 to TRBJ2-7, with 7 bases identical to TRBD1. V shed 8 bases, J shed 7 bases, and the junction held 5 bases outside the gene matches. Germline CDR1 reads MNHNY; CDR2 reads SVGAGI (reference sequence). The CDR3 has 11 residues. The CDR3 sequence is CASRDRSEQYF. The CDR3 nucleotides are TGTGCCAGCCGGGACAGAAGTGAGCAGTACTTC.

The chain has TRBV5-6 and TRBJ2-3; D possibly matches TRBD1 or TRBD2 (5 bases each). Per germline, CDR1 SGHDT and CDR2 YYEEEE. The CDR3 sequence is 16 residues long. Trimming took 2 bases from V and 1 from J, leaving 14 bases between them. This chain's CDR3 is CASSFFSSGRTDTQYF. The CDR3 nucleotides read TGTGCCAGCAGCTTTTTCTCTTCGGGGCGCACAGATACGCAGTATTTT. The entire variable domain, with the rest obtained from reference TRBV5-6 and TRBJ2-3, is as follows: DAGVTQSPTHLIKTRGQQVTLRCSPKSGHDTVSWYQQALGQGPQFIFQYYEEEERQRGNFPDRFSGHQFPNYSSELNVNALLLGDSALYLCASSFFSSGRTDTQYFGPGTRLTVL.

The V call is TRBV19, the J call TRBJ2-5, with D perhaps TRBD1 (6 bases). The CDR3 covers 14 residues. From germline, CDR1 is LNHDA and CDR2 SQIVND (reference sequence). Deletions cut 3 bases from V and 2 bases from J, with 10 bases between. CDR3 sequence (DNA): TGTGCCAGTAGTATGGGCAGGGGTCAAGAGACCCAGTACTTC. Translating it yields CASSMGRGQETQYF.

The genes are TRBV7-2 and TRBJ2-4, with D unclear. The germline V gene has CDR1 SGHTA and CDR2 FQGNSA. V was shortened by 1 base and J by 6 bases, with 7 bases between the two germline ends. The CDR3 consists of 13 residues. DNA of the CDR3: TGTGCCAGCAGCTTAGGCGGATTAAACATTCAGTACTTC. It is translated as CASSLGGLNIQYF.

This sequence joins TRBV4-1 and TRBJ1-5; D remains unclear. This CDR3 is built from 16 residues. Trimming pared 1 base from V and 0 bases from J, leaving 10 bases between. From germline, CDR1 is MGHRA and CDR2 YSYEKL. The CDR3 bases are TGCGCCAGCAGCCAAGTCGCGAGTTATAGCAATCAGCCCCAGCATTTT. Amino acids: CASSQVASYSNQPQHF.

This clone turned up a few times. The chain uses TRBV5-1 and TRBJ2-5; D call uncertain. Germline assignment: CDR1 SGHRS and CDR2 YFSETQ. The V end lost 1 base, the J end lost 1 base, and 11 bases lay between the germline ends. The CDR3 has 15 amino acids. CDR3 sequence (DNA): TGCGCCAGCAGCTTGATGTCCTCAGTCCAAGAGACCCAGTACTTC. Protein sequence: CASSLMSSVQETQYF.

V gene TRBV19 combines with J gene TRBJ2-4; possibly TRBD2 for D (5 bases). Germline CDR1 LNHDA, CDR2 SQIVND (reference sequence). CDR3 size: 14 residues. The germline V and J ends were trimmed by 2 bases and 8 bases, with 13 bases remaining between them. CDR3 amino acids: CASSITAGRDIQYF. The DNA for the CDR3 is TGTGCCAGTAGTATAACGGCCGGGCGGGACATTCAGTACTTC.

As to this clone: This may be a read error, as it is one base from a much larger clone. Additional DNA sequences in this sample encode the identical CDR3. The chain joins TRBV28 to TRBJ1-2; D remains unclear. The CDR3 runs 12 residues. Germline assignment: CDR1 MDHEN and CDR2 SYDVKM. Deletions cut 2 bases from V and 4 bases from J, with 5 bases between. The CDR3: CASSLSSYGYTF. Here the CDR3 DNA reads TGTGCCAGCAGTTTAAGCAGCTATGGCTACACCTTC.

This chain links TRBV7-9 with TRBJ2-3; D is perhaps TRBD2 (5 bases). The CDR3 covers 13 residues. The germline V and J ends were trimmed by 10 bases and 0 bases, with 11 bases remaining between them. Per germline, CDR1 SEHNR and CDR2 FQNEAQ (reference sequence). The CDR3 DNA sequence: TGTGCCACCCCCCCGGGGAGCACAGATACGCAGTATTTT. Protein sequence: CATPPGSTDTQYF. Variable domain in full (rest from reference TRBV7-9 and TRBJ2-3): DTGVSQNPRHKITKRGQNVTFRCDPISEHNRLYWYRQTLGQGPEFLTYFQNEAQLEKSRLLSDRFSAERPKGSFSTLEIQRTEQGDSAMYLCATPPGSTDTQYFGPGTRLTVL.

This clone was picked up a small number of times. This chain uses TRBV11-2 with TRBJ2-5, with 9 bases identical to TRBD1. CDR1 and CDR2 from the germline V gene are SGHAT and FQNNGV. V dropped 4 bases and J dropped 4; count of bases not matched to a gene: 4. The CDR3 covers 14 residues. The CDR3 reads CASSYNRGPETQYF. Here the CDR3 DNA reads TGTGCCAGCAGCTATAACAGGGGGCCAGAGACCCAGTACTTC.

The V gene is TRBV11-2, the J gene TRBJ2-1, with a possible D match to TRBD1 (5 bases). Germline assignment: CDR1 SGHAT and CDR2 FQNNGV. Between the trimmed V and J ends, which lost 4 bases and 5 bases, there was a span of 15 bases. CDR3 size: 15 residues. This CDR3 is CASSSRGQGNNEQFF. DNA for the CDR3: TGTGCCAGCAGCTCTAGAGGTCAGGGAAACAATGAGCAGTTCTTC.

The CDR3 spells CASSLPLSDRYNEQFF. CDR3 DNA sequence: TGTGCCAGCAGCTTACCACTATCGGACAGGTACAATGAGCAGTTCTTC. The chain uses TRBV7-2 and TRBJ2-1; TRBD1 aligns across 7 bases. This CDR3 region has 16 residues. The V gene end was trimmed by 2 bases and the J gene end by 4 bases; junction bases not matched to a gene: 8. Germline values: CDR1 SGHTA, CDR2 FQGNSA. Looking up the rest from reference TRBV7-2 and TRBJ2-1 gives the full variable domain: GAGVSQSPSNKVTEKGKDVELRCDPISGHTALYWYRQSLGQGLEFLIYFQGNSAPDKSGLPSDRFSAERTGGSVSTLTIQRTQQEDSAVYLCASSLPLSDRYNEQFFGPGTRLTVL.

The rearrangement joins TRBV11-1 to TRBJ2-7, with 10 bases aligning to TRBD1. The germline CDR1 and CDR2 sequences are SGHAT and FQDESV (reference sequence). The CDR3 extends over 12 amino acids. The ends lost 8 bases at V and 5 bases at J; junction bases unmatched: 3. The CDR3: CASLDRGNEQYF. CDR3 sequence (DNA): TGTGCCAGCCTGGACAGGGGGAACGAGCAGTACTTC.

The chain is built from TRBV2 and TRBJ1-1; D remains ambiguous. Germline CDR1 and CDR2: SNHLY and FYNNEI. This CDR3 region has 13 residues. Between the trimmed V and J ends, which lost 6 bases and 0 bases, there was a span of 8 bases. The DNA for the CDR3 is TGTGCCAGCAGGGTACAGATGAACACTGAAGCTTTCTTT. Its protein product is CASRVQMNTEAFF. Based on the CDR3 plus reference TRBV2 and TRBJ1-1, the full variable domain is EPEVTQTPSHQVTQMGQEVILRCVPISNHLYFYWYRQILGQKVEFLVSFYNNEISEKSEIFDDQFSVERPDGSNFTLKIRSTKLEDSAMYFCASRVQMNTEAFFGQGTRLTVV.

Here the CDR3 reads CASKPGPGSQPQHF. The DNA of the CDR3 is TGTGCCAGCAAGCCGGGTCCGGGGTCTCAGCCCCAGCATTTT. This chain uses TRBV2 with TRBJ1-5; D gene unclear. V lost 7 bases and J lost 6, with 16 bases in between. The CDR3 runs to 14 residues. Looked up from germline, CDR1 is SNHLY and CDR2 is FYNNEI.

This chain connects TRBV4-2 to TRBJ2-1, with no clear D. V dropped 2 bases and J dropped 6 bases, with 5 bases sitting between them. The CDR3 loop spans 12 amino acids. Germline V CDR1 and CDR2: LGHNA, YNFKEQ. CDR3 nucleotides: TGTGCCAGCAGCCAACTTAGCAATGAGCAGTTCTTC. As protein: CASSQLSNEQFF.

The chain employs TRBV4-1 and TRBJ1-2, with D hard to call. Trimming removed 2 bases from V and 8 bases from J, with 12 bases in between. Germline lookup yields CDR1 MGHRA and CDR2 YSYEKL. The CDR3 has 13 residues. The CDR3 coding sequence is TGCGCCAGCAGCCAACGAGCGGGAAGCGGCTACACCTTC. Translated, it gives CASSQRAGSGYTF.

The chain couples TRBV30 to TRBJ2-1, with a possible D match to TRBD2 (5 bases). This CDR3 comprises 14 residues. V was clipped by 5 bases and J by 5 bases, with 16 bases between them. Germline lookup yields CDR1 GTSNPN and CDR2 SVGIG (reference sequence). The chain's CDR3 is CAWGPGFPNNEQFF. CDR3 in DNA: TGTGCCTGGGGACCGGGGTTCCCCAACAATGAGCAGTTCTTC.

The chain carries TRBV5-1 and TRBJ1-2; 7 bases are shared with TRBD1. The junction had 6 bases not matched to a gene; V was cut back by 0 bases and J by 1 base. The length of the CDR3 is 16 residues. From germline, CDR1 is SGHRS and CDR2 YFSETQ. DNA for the CDR3: TGCGCCAGCAGCTTGGCTAAGGGGACAGATAACTATGGCTACACCTTC. Its protein product is CASSLAKGTDNYGYTF.